A selection of T cell receptor beta chains follows, all from one sample in a study of CD8+ T cells in alopecia areata. Profiled with immunoSEQ multiplex PCR; TCRdb holds only in-frame clones, not every one. Of 150,000 to 200,000 clones listed, about 67% are singletons. The specimen comprised CD8+ T cells sorted from blood, sampled at week 0. These TCRs come from a human donor with alopecia areata. CDR3s include the opening cysteine and the closing phenylalanine or tryptophan. D genes are given only for firm matches. Expanded clones get a size class; other rows say once, few or many, or leave the size out.

v_call: TRBV7-9
j_call: TRBJ2-3
d_call: TRBD2
clone_size: -
cdr3_nt: TGTGCCAGCAGCCCGAGGGAGGGTTTGATAGATACGCAGTATTTT
cdr3_aa: CASSPREGLIDTQYF

v_call: TRBV5-1
j_call: TRBJ1-1
d_call: TRBD1
clone_size: few
cdr3_nt: TGCGCCAGCAGCTCGTTCGACAGGGGTGTACTGGACACTGAAGCTTTCTTT
cdr3_aa: CASSSFDRGVLDTEAFF

v_call: TRBV7-9
j_call: TRBJ1-1
d_call: -
clone_size: once
cdr3_nt: TGTGCCAGCAGCTTAGTAGGAGAGTGGGGGGAAAACACTGAAGCTTTCTTT
cdr3_aa: CASSLVGEWGENTEAFF

v_call: TRBV4-1
j_call: TRBJ1-4
d_call: -
clone_size: -
cdr3_nt: TGCGCCAGCAGCCAAGACCCAGGGGACGCTGAAAAACTGTTTTTT
cdr3_aa: CASSQDPGDAEKLFF

v_call: TRBV18
j_call: TRBJ2-7
d_call: -
clone_size: -
cdr3_nt: TGTGCCAGCTCACCACCCAGGGGCACGGCTTACTACGAGCAGTACTTC
cdr3_aa: CASSPPRGTAYYEQYF

v_call: TRBV5-1
j_call: TRBJ1-2
d_call: -
clone_size: few
cdr3_nt: TGCGCCAGCAGCCCTAGTTTTTGGGCTTACGGCTACACCTTC
cdr3_aa: CASSPSFWAYGYTF

v_call: TRBV12-5
j_call: TRBJ1-2
d_call: -
clone_size: -
cdr3_nt: TGTGCTAGTGGTACAGGAAATGGCTACACCTTC
cdr3_aa: CASGTGNGYTF

v_call: TRBV29-1
j_call: TRBJ1-2
d_call: TRBD1
clone_size: once
cdr3_nt: TGCAGCGTGGCCGGGACAGGGAGGAACTATGGCTACACCTTC
cdr3_aa: CSVAGTGRNYGYTF

v_call: TRBV4-2
j_call: TRBJ1-5
d_call: -
clone_size: few
cdr3_nt: TGTGCCAGCAGCCAAGGGGGGGAATCCTATAGCAATCAGCCCCAGCATTTT
cdr3_aa: CASSQGGESYSNQPQHF

v_call: TRBV29-1
j_call: TRBJ2-1
d_call: -
clone_size: few
cdr3_nt: TGCAGCGTTGGCCGCCAGGGCTACAATGAGCAGTTCTTC
cdr3_aa: CSVGRQGYNEQFF

v_call: TRBV4-1
j_call: TRBJ2-7
d_call: TRBD1
clone_size: -
cdr3_nt: TGCGCCAGCAGCCAGGAGGACAGGTCAACCTACGAGCAGTACTTC
cdr3_aa: CASSQEDRSTYEQYF

v_call: TRBV4-1
j_call: TRBJ2-2
d_call: -
clone_size: few
cdr3_nt: TGCGCCAGCAGCCAAAGGGGGTCCGGGGAGCTGTTTTTT
cdr3_aa: CASSQRGSGELFF

v_call: TRBV20-1
j_call: TRBJ1-4
d_call: -
clone_size: -
cdr3_nt: TGCAGTGCTAGTGCATTAGTACAAGGGCCTTTT
cdr3_aa: CSASALVQGPF

v_call: TRBV29-1
j_call: TRBJ1-2
d_call: -
clone_size: -
cdr3_nt: TGCAGCGTGCACGATCCACAGAGACCTAACTATGGCTACACCTTC
cdr3_aa: CSVHDPQRPNYGYTF

v_call: TRBV4-1
j_call: TRBJ2-1
d_call: -
clone_size: -
cdr3_nt: TGCGCCAGCAGCCCTGAGAGTACGGGGGATGAGCAGTTCTTC
cdr3_aa: CASSPESTGDEQFF

v_call: TRBV9
j_call: TRBJ1-2
d_call: -
clone_size: -
cdr3_nt: TGTGCCAGCAGCGTAGGCCGTGGCTACACCTTC
cdr3_aa: CASSVGRGYTF

v_call: TRBV4-1
j_call: TRBJ2-3
d_call: -
clone_size: -
cdr3_nt: TGCGCCAGCAGCCAAAATACTTCCCCAGATACGCAGTATTTT
cdr3_aa: CASSQNTSPDTQYF

v_call: TRBV4-1
j_call: TRBJ2-5
d_call: -
clone_size: -
cdr3_nt: TGCGCCAGCAGCCAAGAGCGACTGGCCCAAGAGACCCAGTACTTC
cdr3_aa: CASSQERLAQETQYF

v_call: TRBV7-9
j_call: TRBJ1-1
d_call: -
clone_size: -
cdr3_nt: TGTGCCAGCAGCTTAGGGGGGAGGAGCACTGAAGCTTTCTTT
cdr3_aa: CASSLGGRSTEAFF

v_call: TRBV28
j_call: TRBJ2-7
d_call: -
clone_size: few
cdr3_nt: TGTGCCAGCACCACCTTCCTTAGTCGCGATGGCCCCTCCTACGAGCAGTACTTC
cdr3_aa: CASTTFLSRDGPSYEQYF

v_call: TRBV6-6
j_call: TRBJ2-2
d_call: -
clone_size: -
cdr3_nt: TGTGCCAGCAGTTACAAGGCGGAAACCGGGGAGCTGTTTTTT
cdr3_aa: CASSYKAETGELFF

v_call: TRBV13
j_call: TRBJ2-7
d_call: -
clone_size: -
cdr3_nt: TGTGCCAGCACCCCGAGCCGGACCGGCTACGAGCAGTACTTC
cdr3_aa: CASTPSRTGYEQYF

v_call: TRBV30
j_call: TRBJ1-2
d_call: -
clone_size: -
cdr3_nt: TGTGCCTGGAGTGGCGGGAGCCTCTATGGCTACACCTTC
cdr3_aa: CAWSGGSLYGYTF

v_call: TRBV5-1
j_call: TRBJ2-5
d_call: -
clone_size: -
cdr3_nt: TGCGCCAGCAGCCCGGGGGATCTAGAAGAGACCCAGTACTTC
cdr3_aa: CASSPGDLEETQYF

v_call: TRBV5-1
j_call: TRBJ2-3
d_call: TRBD2
clone_size: few
cdr3_nt: TGCGCCAGCAGCCCGGTGGGGCTAGCGGGCCCCACAGATACGCAGTATTTT
cdr3_aa: CASSPVGLAGPTDTQYF

v_call: TRBV7-9
j_call: TRBJ1-2
d_call: -
clone_size: -
cdr3_nt: TGTGCCAGCAGCCAGCAGTCAAACTATGGCTACACCTTC
cdr3_aa: CASSQQSNYGYTF

v_call: TRBV2
j_call: TRBJ1-2
d_call: TRBD1
clone_size: -
cdr3_nt: TGTGCCAGCAGCGAAGCGACAGGGGGCTCATATGGCTACACCTTC
cdr3_aa: CASSEATGGSYGYTF

v_call: TRBV7-9
j_call: TRBJ2-5
d_call: -
clone_size: -
cdr3_nt: TGTGCCAGCAGCTTAGTCAGGGATGGCCAAGAGACCCAGTACTTC
cdr3_aa: CASSLVRDGQETQYF

v_call: TRBV5-6
j_call: TRBJ2-1
d_call: TRBD1
clone_size: few
cdr3_nt: TGTGCCAGCAGCCACCGGGACAGGGCGAATGAGCAGTTCTTC
cdr3_aa: CASSHRDRANEQFF

v_call: TRBV5-1
j_call: TRBJ1-2
d_call: TRBD1
clone_size: -
cdr3_nt: TGCGCCAGCAGCTTGGCCCCGGGACAGACCTATGGCTACACCTTC
cdr3_aa: CASSLAPGQTYGYTF

v_call: TRBV7-9
j_call: TRBJ2-7
d_call: -
clone_size: -
cdr3_nt: TGTGCCAGCAGCCCCACCTCTTACAGGGACAAGTACTTC
cdr3_aa: CASSPTSYRDKYF

v_call: TRBV11-2
j_call: TRBJ1-2
d_call: -
clone_size: -
cdr3_nt: TGTGCCAGCAGCTCGCCGTGGGGGAAGGTCAAGTTCTCCTATGGCTACACCTTC
cdr3_aa: CASSSPWGKVKFSYGYTF

v_call: TRBV7-9
j_call: TRBJ1-2
d_call: -
clone_size: -
cdr3_nt: TGTGCCAGCAGCCCGGCGGTTCGTGGCTACACCTTC
cdr3_aa: CASSPAVRGYTF

v_call: TRBV5-6
j_call: TRBJ1-4
d_call: -
clone_size: -
cdr3_nt: TGTGCCAGCAGCTTGACAGGGAATGAAAAACTGTTTTTT
cdr3_aa: CASSLTGNEKLFF

v_call: TRBV10-3
j_call: TRBJ2-2
d_call: TRBD2
clone_size: -
cdr3_nt: TGTGCCATCAGCGAACTAGCGGGGAACACCGGGGAGCTGTTTTTT
cdr3_aa: CAISELAGNTGELFF

v_call: TRBV19
j_call: TRBJ2-1
d_call: -
clone_size: -
cdr3_nt: TGTGCCAGTAGTATACCCTACAATGAGCAGTTCTTC
cdr3_aa: CASSIPYNEQFF

v_call: TRBV29-1
j_call: TRBJ2-1
d_call: TRBD1
clone_size: few
cdr3_nt: TGCAGCGTTGAGGACAGGGGGTTGTACAATGAGCAGTTCTTC
cdr3_aa: CSVEDRGLYNEQFF

v_call: TRBV11-2
j_call: TRBJ2-2
d_call: -
clone_size: -
cdr3_nt: TGTGCCAGCAGCTTAGGGGAGCTGTTTTTT
cdr3_aa: CASSLGELFF

v_call: TRBV19
j_call: TRBJ2-6
d_call: -
clone_size: -
cdr3_nt: TGTGCCAGTAGTATAGCTGACGGGGCCAACGTCCTGACTTTC
cdr3_aa: CASSIADGANVLTF